This TCR beta chain was sequenced during a study of blood T cell repertoires in COVID-19. Study-wide background: The United States, Italy and Spain provided the acute and convalescent COVID-19 samples. Sample material is recorded as cDNA or gDNA derived from T cells, B-cell-depleted T cells, or PBMCs.

Germline values: CDR1 LNHDA, CDR2 SQIVND (reference sequence). The CDR3 covers 16 residues. Trimming cost V 4 bases and J 4 bases; bases outside gene matches: 7. Study processing details: Amplification with reference gene primers provided the estimates of nucleated cell counts. Profiling relied on immunoSEQ multiplex PCR, and the TCRdb table lists in-frame clones only, not all of them. V, J and clone size are taken as reported in that table, and D and trimming were inferred from the DNA itself. The data hold some 120,000 clones, with roughly 90% observed a single time. The receptor's source is a man aged 50 to 59 with acute or convalescent COVID-19. The chain uses TRBV19 and TRBJ2-5; 12 bases match TRBD2. The sequencing sample was made of peripheral blood. The CDR3 spells CASSTQPGLAGETQYF. CDR3 DNA sequence: TGTGCCAGTAGTACCCAACCGGGACTAGCGGGAGAGACCCAGTACTTC. Variable domain in full (rest from reference TRBV19 and TRBJ2-5): DGGITQSPKYLFRKEGQNVTLSCEQNLNHDAMYWYRQDPGQGLRLIYYSQIVNDFQKGDIAEGYSVSREKKESFPLTVTSAQKNPTAFYLCASSTQPGLAGETQYFGPGTRLLVL.